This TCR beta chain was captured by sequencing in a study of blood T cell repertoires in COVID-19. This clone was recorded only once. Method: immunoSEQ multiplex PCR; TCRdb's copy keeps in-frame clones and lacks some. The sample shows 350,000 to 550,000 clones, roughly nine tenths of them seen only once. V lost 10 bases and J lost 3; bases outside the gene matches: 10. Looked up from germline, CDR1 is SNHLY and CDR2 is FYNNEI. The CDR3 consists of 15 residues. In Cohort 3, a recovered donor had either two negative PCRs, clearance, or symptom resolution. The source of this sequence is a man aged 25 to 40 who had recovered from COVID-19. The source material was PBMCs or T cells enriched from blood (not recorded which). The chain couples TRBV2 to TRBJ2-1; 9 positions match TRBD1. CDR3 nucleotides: TGTGCCAACGGGGGAGGGACAGGGTTCTACAATGAGCAGTTCTTC. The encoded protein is CANGGGTGFYNEQFF.